This T cell receptor (beta chain) emerged from a study of PD-L1 blockade in urothelial cancer. Sequencing was performed with immunoSEQ multiplex PCR; in TCRdb, only in-frame clones are kept and a portion is missing. The data hold about 53,000 clones, with 87% observed a single time. Documented time point: pretreatment peripheral blood. This CDR3 region has 17 residues. Germline V CDR1 and CDR2: SGHTA, FQGTGA. V lost 1 base and J 1 base, leaving 16 bases between the germline ends. This sequence originates from a woman in her sixties or seventies with urothelial cancer. Here the sequenced sample was PBMCs, taken around atezolizumab (anti-PD-L1) treatment. V and J are TRBV7-3 and TRBJ2-5; a possible D gene is TRBD1 (6 bases). CDR3 nucleotide sequence: TGTGCCAGCAGCTTAATGGCAGGGGTTCTTGGCCAAGAGACCCAGTACTTC. It translates to CASSLMAGVLGQETQYF.